The 25 T cell receptor beta chains below come from one sample, sequenced in a study of T cell repertoires in cytomegalovirus infection. TCRdb re-analysed the reads in MiXCR, keeping a single row per CDR3 protein. The sample lists hundreds of thousands of distinct CDR3 sequences; roughly 35% were seen once. The sample comprised PBMCs. The source is a human donor in good health (CMV status not recorded). Some clones in this sample may be carry-over from other donors' samples.

This clonotype was seen at least ten times. The rearrangement links TRBV7-6 to TRBJ2-1; TRBD2 might be the D (7 bases). This CDR3 spans 16 amino acids. Looked up from germline, CDR1 is SGHVS and CDR2 is FNYEAQ. Deletions cut 5 bases from V and 2 bases from J, with 16 bases between. CDR3 protein: CASSAGADITYNEQFF. CDR3 DNA: TGTGCCAGCAGCGCGGGGGCAGACATAACCTACAATGAGCAGTTCTTC.

With regard to this clonotype: A read error may explain this, as a much larger clone is one base away. The rearrangement joins TRBV20-1 to TRBJ2-3; D remains ambiguous. The germline gives CDR1 DFQATT, CDR2 SNEGSKA (reference sequence). The CDR3 has 12 amino acids. The V gene lost 7 bases and the J gene lost 0 bases, with 8 bases spanning the gap. CDR3 residues: CSDPGSTDTQYF. In nucleotides, the CDR3 is TGCAGTGACCCGGGTAGCACAGATACGCAGTATTTT.

The chain uses TRBV6-1 and TRBJ2-7; 10 bases line up with TRBD2. V lost 5 bases, J lost 3 bases, and 7 bases stayed unmatched. The germline CDR1 and CDR2 sequences are MNHNS and SASEGT. This CDR3 region has 15 residues. CDR3 sequence: CASSHQAGGSYEQYF. The CDR3 region has the DNA TGTGCCAGCAGTCATCAAGCGGGGGGGAGCTACGAGCAGTACTTC.

This clonotype was seen ten or more times. The CDR3 is CASSLRTEGARGYTF. DNA for the CDR3: TGTGCCAGCAGCTTACGGACTGAGGGGGCGCGGGGCTACACCTTC. The V and J genes are TRBV7-2 and TRBJ1-2, with TRBD1 identical over 7 bases. From germline, CDR1 is SGHTA and CDR2 FQGNSA. This CDR3 spans 15 amino acids. The V gene end was trimmed by 2 bases and the J gene end by 8 bases; junction bases not matched to a gene: 11. The full variable domain, its missing parts supplied by reference TRBV7-2 and TRBJ1-2, is GAGVSQSPSNKVTEKGKDVELRCDPISGHTALYWYRQSLGQGLEFLIYFQGNSAPDKSGLPSDRFSAERTGGSVSTLTIQRTQQEDSAVYLCASSLRTEGARGYTFGSGTRLTVV.

This clonotype was found many times. V usage is TRBV7-8 and J usage is TRBJ1-6; the D gene is possibly TRBD1 (6 bases). In germline, CDR1 is SGHVS, CDR2 FQNEAQ. This CDR3 region has 16 residues. Trimming took off 1 base at V and 9 bases at J, with 16 bases between the two ends. The chain's CDR3 is CASSLVPGEASSPLHF. The CDR3 coding sequence is TGTGCCAGCAGCTTAGTTCCAGGGGAGGCAAGTTCACCCCTCCACTTT.

This clonotype was seen only a few times. The chain links TRBV10-3 to TRBJ2-3; no clear D. Germline CDR1 and CDR2: ENHRY and SYGVKD. The CDR3 extends over 11 amino acids. The V and J ends lost 7 bases and 1 base respectively, with 3 bases between them. This CDR3 reads CAIKGTDTQYF. The CDR3 nucleotides are TGTGCCATCAAGGGCACAGATACGCAGTATTTT.

This sequence joins TRBV28 and TRBJ1-1; D unresolved. The CDR3 is 15 residues long. The V end was cut by 2 bases, the J end by 9 bases, with 19 bases between. Per the germline V gene, CDR1 is MDHEN and CDR2 is SYDVKM. The CDR3 spells CASSLRGLLMGKAFF. The CDR3 nucleotides are TGTGCCAGCAGTTTACGGGGTCTGCTAATGGGGAAAGCTTTCTTT. The variable domain in full, with the rest retrieved from reference TRBV28 and TRBJ1-1, is DVKVTQSSRYLVKRTGEKVFLECVQDMDHENMFWYRQDPGLGLRLIYFSYDVKMKEKGDIPEGYSVSREKKERFSLILESASTNQTSMYLCASSLRGLLMGKAFFGQGTRLTVV.

Comments on this clonotype: Possible read error: a much larger clone is one base away. This chain connects TRBV28 to TRBJ2-7; D is possibly TRBD1 (6 bases). The CDR3 is 15 amino acids. From germline, CDR1 is MDHEN and CDR2 SYDVKM. Here the CDR3 DNA reads TGTGCCAGCAGTTTATGGGGGGACACTTCCTACGAGCATTACTTC. Translation: CASSLWGDTSYEHYF.

The genes are TRBV28 and TRBJ1-1, with D maybe TRBD1 (6 bases). CDR3 length: 15 amino acids. From germline, CDR1 is MDHEN and CDR2 SYDVKM. Trimming cost V 8 bases and J 3 bases, with 19 bases left between them. CDR3 nucleotides: TGTGCCAGCCCCTTTTATCTAAGGGGGGACACTGAAGCTTTCTTT. This encodes CASPFYLRGDTEAFF. Drawing the rest from reference TRBV28 and TRBJ1-1, the complete variable domain is DVKVTQSSRYLVKRTGEKVFLECVQDMDHENMFWYRQDPGLGLRLIYFSYDVKMKEKGDIPEGYSVSREKKERFSLILESASTNQTSMYLCASPFYLRGDTEAFFGQGTRLTVV.

The rearrangement joins TRBV11-1 to TRBJ2-1, with 11 bases matching TRBD2. The CDR3 loop spans 15 amino acids. In germline, CDR1 is SGHAT, CDR2 FQDESV (reference sequence). Unmatched junction bases numbered 7, after V lost 5 bases and J lost 7 bases. In DNA, the CDR3 is TGTGCCAGCAGCGCCGTTAGCGGGAGGGCAAATGAGCAGTTCTTC. This sequence encodes CASSAVSGRANEQFF.

The chain uses TRBV20-1 and TRBJ1-2; D is undetermined. In germline, CDR1 is DFQATT, CDR2 SNEGSKA (reference sequence). The CDR3 contains 13 residues. V dropped 3 bases and J dropped 9 bases, with 17 bases sitting between them. The DNA of the CDR3 is TGCAGTGCTAGGACTCGTTCGCGGGGAAGCTACACCTTC. Translation gives CSARTRSRGSYTF.

The chain links TRBV7-2 to TRBJ2-7; unclear D gene. The germline gives CDR1 SGHTA, CDR2 FQGNSA. CDR3 size: 14 residues. V dropped 1 base and J dropped 2 bases, with 9 bases sitting between them. CDR3 DNA sequence: TGTGCCAGCAGCTTAGACGGACCGACCTACGAGCAGTACTTC. It is translated as CASSLDGPTYEQYF. Filled out from reference TRBV7-2 and TRBJ2-7, the complete variable domain reads GAGVSQSPSNKVTEKGKDVELRCDPISGHTALYWYRQSLGQGLEFLIYFQGNSAPDKSGLPSDRFSAERTGGSVSTLTIQRTQQEDSAVYLCASSLDGPTYEQYFGPGTRLTVT.

J is TRBJ1-5 and V is TRBV18, with D perhaps matching TRBD1 (5 bases). Trimming took off 6 bases at V and 5 bases at J, with 14 bases between the two ends. The germline V gene has CDR1 KGHSH and CDR2 LQKENI. The CDR3 covers 14 residues. For the CDR3, the DNA is TGTGCCAGCTCGGGGACCGATTTTTATCAGCCCCAGCATTTT. Translating gives CASSGTDFYQPQHF.

Only a few counts were recorded for this clonotype. The J gene is TRBJ2-7, the V gene TRBV7-2, with D possibly being TRBD1 or TRBD2 (5 bases each). This CDR3 contains 15 residues. Trimming cost V 0 bases and J 0 bases, with 9 bases left between them. In germline, CDR1 is SGHTA, CDR2 FQGNSA. The DNA of the CDR3 is TGTGCCAGCAGCTTAGCAACGGGGACCTCCTACGAGCAGTACTTC. It encodes CASSLATGTSYEQYF.

This clonotype was recorded a few times. The J gene is TRBJ2-6, the V gene TRBV28; D could derive from TRBD1 or TRBD2 (5 bases each). Germline V gene data show CDR1 as MDHEN and CDR2 as SYDVKM. V gave up 7 bases and J gave up 3 bases, with 22 bases separating them. This CDR3 spans 18 amino acids. The CDR3 reads CASTSLGRGRGGANVLTF. CDR3 sequence (DNA): TGTGCCAGCACTAGTTTGGGTCGGGGCCGTGGTGGGGCCAACGTCCTGACTTTC.

This clonotype was seen a handful of times. The rearrangement links TRBV4-1 to TRBJ2-1, with D hard to call. Trimming cost V 0 bases and J 9 bases, with 6 bases left between them. The CDR3 has 12 amino acids. Germline V gives CDR1 MGHRA, CDR2 YSYEKL. In DNA, the CDR3 is TGCGCCAGCAGCCAAGATCCCGGTGAGCAGTTCTTC. As protein: CASSQDPGEQFF.

This clonotype was found many times. The chain uses TRBV7-2 and TRBJ1-5, with D perhaps TRBD1 (5 bases). The CDR3 totals 15 residues. From germline, CDR1 is SGHTA and CDR2 FQGNSA. V was clipped by 5 bases and J by 7 bases, with 18 bases between them. CDR3 in amino acids: CASSPTQGSRQPQHF. CDR3 bases: TGTGCCAGCAGCCCTACCCAGGGAAGTCGGCAGCCCCAGCATTTT.

The gene calls are TRBV7-9 and TRBJ2-7, with D perhaps matching TRBD2 (5 bases). CDR1 and CDR2 (germline): SEHNR, FQNEAQ (reference sequence). This CDR3 spans 15 amino acids. The V and J ends lost 5 bases and 3 bases respectively, with 17 bases between them. CDR3 sequence reads: CASSPASGRDYEQYF. The DNA for the CDR3 is TGTGCCAGCAGCCCTGCTTCCGGACGGGACTACGAGCAGTACTTC. The variable domain in full, with the rest retrieved from reference TRBV7-9 and TRBJ2-7, is DTGVSQNPRHKITKRGQNVTFRCDPISEHNRLYWYRQTLGQGPEFLTYFQNEAQLEKSRLLSDRFSAERPKGSFSTLEIQRTEQGDSAMYLCASSPASGRDYEQYFGPGTRLTVT.

This clonotype has ten or more counts. The gene calls are TRBV7-8 and TRBJ1-2; no clear D. The V gene lost 1 base and the J gene lost 3 bases, with 12 bases spanning the gap. The CDR3 totals 15 residues. Germline CDR1 is SGHVS and CDR2 is FQNEAQ. The CDR3 DNA is TGTGCCAGCAGCTTAGACCCTGTTAGCTACTATGGCTACACCTTC. Amino acid sequence: CASSLDPVSYYGYTF. The variable domain in full, with the rest retrieved from reference TRBV7-8 and TRBJ1-2, is GAGVSQSPRYKVAKRGQDVALRCDPISGHVSLFWYQQALGQGPEFLTYFQNEAQLDKSGLPSDRFFAERPEGSVSTLKIQRTQQEDSAVYLCASSLDPVSYYGYTFGSGTRLTVV.

The CDR3 region is CASSLVQANSPLHF. For the CDR3, the DNA is TGTGCCAGCAGCTTAGTTCAGGCGAATTCACCCCTCCACTTT. This chain uses TRBV7-9 with TRBJ1-6; D uncertain. The CDR3 spans 14 residues. The V end was cut by 1 base, the J end by 7 bases, with 8 bases between. Germline CDR1 is SEHNR and CDR2 is FQNEAQ (reference sequence).

This clonotype was counted at least ten times. This chain connects TRBV7-8 to TRBJ2-2; D unclear. From germline, CDR1 is SGHVS and CDR2 FQNEAQ. V was clipped by 1 base and J by 3 bases, with 6 bases between them. The CDR3 extends over 14 amino acids. The CDR3 sequence: CASSLVRYTGELFF. The CDR3 nucleotides are TGTGCCAGCAGCTTAGTGCGGTACACCGGGGAGCTGTTTTTT.

The V call is TRBV6-2 or TRBV6-3, the J call TRBJ2-5, with D hard to call. Per germline, CDR1 MNHEY and CDR2 SVGEGT. There are 13 residues in the CDR3. Trimming took 6 bases from V and 2 from J, leaving 10 bases between them. The DNA of the CDR3 is TGTGCCAGCAGGCCCCAATCTCAAGAGACCCAGTACTTC. It specifies CASRPQSQETQYF.

The chain uses TRBV9 and TRBJ2-1, with TRBD2 matching 9 bases. J lost 4 bases, V lost 0 bases, and 8 bases had no gene match. This CDR3 is 17 amino acids long. Germline-derived CDR1 and CDR2 are SGDLS and YYNGEE. This CDR3 is CASSVGFLRGGYNEQFF. The CDR3 bases are TGTGCCAGCAGCGTAGGGTTTCTGCGGGGGGGATACAATGAGCAGTTCTTC.

Turning to this clonotype: A much larger clone is a single base away; this may be a read error. The chain uses TRBV7-2 and TRBJ2-5; D might be TRBD1 (5 bases). From germline, CDR1 is SGHTA and CDR2 FQGNSA. Trimming stripped 11 bases from V and 4 bases from J, with 11 bases between. CDR3 length: 11 residues. The CDR3 nucleotides are TGTGCCGGATCGCAGGGAGAGACCCAGTACTTC. This sequence encodes CAGSQGETQYF.

The rearrangement links TRBV27 to TRBJ2-1; TRBD1 might be the D (5 bases). CDR3 size: 13 residues. The ends were cut back, 6 bases at V and 8 bases at J, with 14 bases in the middle. Per germline, CDR1 MNHEY and CDR2 SMNVEV (reference sequence). CDR3 sequence reads: CASSTRVTDEQFF. Written as DNA, the CDR3 is TGTGCCAGCAGCACCAGGGTAACGGATGAGCAGTTCTTC.